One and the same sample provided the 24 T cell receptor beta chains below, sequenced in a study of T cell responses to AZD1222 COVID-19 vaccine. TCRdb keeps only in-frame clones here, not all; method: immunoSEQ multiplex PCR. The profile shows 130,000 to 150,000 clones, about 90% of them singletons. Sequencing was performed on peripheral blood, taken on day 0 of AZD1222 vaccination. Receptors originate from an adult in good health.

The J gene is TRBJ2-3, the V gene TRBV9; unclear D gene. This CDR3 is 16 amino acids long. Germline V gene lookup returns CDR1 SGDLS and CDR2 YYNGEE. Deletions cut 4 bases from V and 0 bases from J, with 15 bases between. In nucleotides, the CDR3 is TGTGCCAGCAGCCCACCGGGCCTGGCTAGCACAGATACGCAGTATTTT. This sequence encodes CASSPPGLASTDTQYF.

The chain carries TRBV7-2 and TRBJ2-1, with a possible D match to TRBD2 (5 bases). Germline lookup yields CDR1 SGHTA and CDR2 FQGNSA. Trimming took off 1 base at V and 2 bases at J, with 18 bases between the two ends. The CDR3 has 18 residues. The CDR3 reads CASSLGGSANSPYNEQFF. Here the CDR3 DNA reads TGTGCCAGCAGCTTAGGAGGGTCGGCGAACAGCCCCTACAATGAGCAGTTCTTC.

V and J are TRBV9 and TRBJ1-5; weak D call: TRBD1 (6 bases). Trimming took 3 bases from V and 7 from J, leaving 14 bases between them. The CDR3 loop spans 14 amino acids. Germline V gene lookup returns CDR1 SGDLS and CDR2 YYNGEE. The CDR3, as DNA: TGTGCCAGCAGCGCGGGGGGCTCAGGGCAGCCCCAGCATTTT. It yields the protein CASSAGGSGQPQHF.

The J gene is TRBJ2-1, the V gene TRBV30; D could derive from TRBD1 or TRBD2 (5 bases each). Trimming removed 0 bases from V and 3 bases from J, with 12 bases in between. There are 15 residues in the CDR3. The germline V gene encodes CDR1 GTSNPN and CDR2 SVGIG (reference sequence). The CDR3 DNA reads TGTGCCTGGAGTGTGGGGGACGGGAACTACAATGAGCAGTTCTTC. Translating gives CAWSVGDGNYNEQFF.

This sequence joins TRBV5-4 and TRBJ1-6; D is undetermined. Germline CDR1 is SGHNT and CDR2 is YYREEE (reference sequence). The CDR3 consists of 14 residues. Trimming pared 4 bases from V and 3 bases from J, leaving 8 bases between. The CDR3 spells CASSGWGYNSPLHF. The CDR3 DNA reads TGTGCCAGCAGCGGTTGGGGCTATAATTCACCCCTCCACTTT.

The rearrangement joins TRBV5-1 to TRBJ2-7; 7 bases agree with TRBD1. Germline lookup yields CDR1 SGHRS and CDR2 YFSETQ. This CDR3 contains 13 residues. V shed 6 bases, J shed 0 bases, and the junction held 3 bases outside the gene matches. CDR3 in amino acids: CASTRQGSYEQYF. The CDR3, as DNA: TGCGCCAGCACCCGACAGGGCTCCTACGAGCAGTACTTC. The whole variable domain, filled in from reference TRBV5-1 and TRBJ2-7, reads KAGVTQTPRYLIKTRGQQVTLSCSPISGHRSVSWYQQTPGQGLQFLFEYFSETQRNKGNFPGRFSGRQFSNSRSEMNVSTLELGDSALYLCASTRQGSYEQYFGPGTRLTVT.

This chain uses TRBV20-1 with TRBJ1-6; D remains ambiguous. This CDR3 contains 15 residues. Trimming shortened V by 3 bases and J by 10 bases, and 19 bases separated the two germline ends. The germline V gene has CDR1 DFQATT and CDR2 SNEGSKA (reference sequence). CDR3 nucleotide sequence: TGCAGTGCTAGTAGTAGGAGGTTTAAAGGGTCACCCCTCCACTTT. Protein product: CSASSRRFKGSPLHF.

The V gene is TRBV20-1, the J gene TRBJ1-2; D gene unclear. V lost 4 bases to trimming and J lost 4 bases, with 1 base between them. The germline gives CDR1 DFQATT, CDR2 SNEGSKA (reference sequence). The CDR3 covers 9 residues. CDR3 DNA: TGCAGTGCTATCTATGGCTACACCTTC. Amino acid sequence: CSAIYGYTF.

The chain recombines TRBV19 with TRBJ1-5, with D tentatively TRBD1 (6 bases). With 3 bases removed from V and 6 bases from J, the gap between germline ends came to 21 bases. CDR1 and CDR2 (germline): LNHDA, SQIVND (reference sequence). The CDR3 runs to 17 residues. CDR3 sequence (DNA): TGTGCCAGTAGTATGTTTCAACCAGGGGTCGGATTTCAGCCCCAGCATTTT. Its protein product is CASSMFQPGVGFQPQHF.

The CDR3 loop reads CASTATAADTQYF. DNA for the CDR3: TGTGCCAGTACGGCTACCGCCGCAGATACGCAGTATTTT. The genes are TRBV19 and TRBJ2-3; D is ambiguous. The CDR3 is made up of 13 amino acids. Per germline, CDR1 LNHDA and CDR2 SQIVND (reference sequence). Trimming removed 7 bases at V and 4 bases at J, with 12 bases between.

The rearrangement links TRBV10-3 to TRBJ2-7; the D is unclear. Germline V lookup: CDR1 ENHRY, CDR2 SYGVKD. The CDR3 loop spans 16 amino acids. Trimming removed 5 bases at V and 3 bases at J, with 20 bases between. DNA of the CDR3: TGTGCCATCAGTTCTGCCTTTACCCGGAATCGCTACGAGCAGTACTTC. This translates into CAISSAFTRNRYEQYF.

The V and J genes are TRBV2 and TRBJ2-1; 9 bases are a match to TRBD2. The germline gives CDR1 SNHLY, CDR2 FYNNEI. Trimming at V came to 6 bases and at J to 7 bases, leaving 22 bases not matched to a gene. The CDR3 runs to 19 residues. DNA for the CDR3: TGTGCCAGCAGCCCGACCTCAATCATTAGCGGGGGCCTCAAGAATGAGCAGTTCTTC. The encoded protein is CASSPTSIISGGLKNEQFF.

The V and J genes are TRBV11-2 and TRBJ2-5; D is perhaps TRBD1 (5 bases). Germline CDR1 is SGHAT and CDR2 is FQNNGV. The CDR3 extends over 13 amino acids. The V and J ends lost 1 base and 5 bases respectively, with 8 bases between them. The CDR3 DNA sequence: TGTGCCAGCAGCTTAGGGGGCCAGGAGACCCAGTACTTC. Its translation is CASSLGGQETQYF. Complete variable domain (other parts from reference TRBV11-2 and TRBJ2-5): EAGVAQSPRYKIIEKRQSVAFWCNPISGHATLYWYQQILGQGPKLLIQFQNNGVVDDSQLPKDRFSAERLKGVDSTLKIQPAKLEDSAVYLCASSLGGQETQYFGPGTRLLVL.

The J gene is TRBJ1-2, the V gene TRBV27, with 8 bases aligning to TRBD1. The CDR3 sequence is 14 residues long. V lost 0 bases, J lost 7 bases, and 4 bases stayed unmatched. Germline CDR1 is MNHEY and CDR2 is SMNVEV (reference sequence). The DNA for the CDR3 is TGTGCCAGCAGTTTATCGACAGGGGAGGGTGGCTACACCTTC. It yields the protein CASSLSTGEGGYTF.

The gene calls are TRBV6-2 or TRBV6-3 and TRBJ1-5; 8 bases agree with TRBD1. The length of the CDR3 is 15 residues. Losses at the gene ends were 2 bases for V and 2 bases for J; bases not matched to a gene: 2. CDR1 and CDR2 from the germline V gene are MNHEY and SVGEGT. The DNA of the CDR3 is TGTGCCAGCAGTTACCCGGACAGGGGCAATCAGCCCCAGCATTTT. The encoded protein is CASSYPDRGNQPQHF.

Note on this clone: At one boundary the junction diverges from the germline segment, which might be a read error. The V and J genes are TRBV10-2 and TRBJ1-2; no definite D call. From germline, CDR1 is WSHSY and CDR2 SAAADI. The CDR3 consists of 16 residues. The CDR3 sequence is CASREFPFDTNYGYTF. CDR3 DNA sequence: TGCGCCAGCAGAGAGTTCCCATTCGATACTAACTATGGCTACACCTTC.

The CDR3 sequence is CASRVPTEAFF. The CDR3 DNA sequence: TGCGCCAGCAGGGTCCCCACTGAAGCTTTCTTT. V and J are TRBV10-1 and TRBJ1-1; D is ambiguous. Germline V gives CDR1 WNHNN, CDR2 SYGVQD (reference sequence). This CDR3 spans 11 amino acids. V lost 6 bases and J lost 4, with 6 bases in between.

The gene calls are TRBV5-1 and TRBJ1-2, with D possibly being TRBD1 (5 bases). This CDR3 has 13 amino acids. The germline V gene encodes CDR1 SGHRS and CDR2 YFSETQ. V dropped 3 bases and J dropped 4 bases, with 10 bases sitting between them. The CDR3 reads CASSSGPSYGYTF. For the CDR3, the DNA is TGCGCCAGCAGCTCGGGACCCTCCTATGGCTACACCTTC.

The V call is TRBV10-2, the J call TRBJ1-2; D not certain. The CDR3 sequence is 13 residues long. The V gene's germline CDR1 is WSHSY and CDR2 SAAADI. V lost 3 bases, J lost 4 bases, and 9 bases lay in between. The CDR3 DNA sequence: TGCGCCAGCAGTGACAGAAGTTCCTATGGCTACACCTTC. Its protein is CASSDRSSYGYTF.

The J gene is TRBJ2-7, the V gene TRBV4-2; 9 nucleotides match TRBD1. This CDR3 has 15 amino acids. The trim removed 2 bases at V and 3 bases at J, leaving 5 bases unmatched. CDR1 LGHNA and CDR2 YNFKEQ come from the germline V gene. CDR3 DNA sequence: TGTGCCAGCAGCCAATCAGACAGGGGGGGCTACGAGCAGTACTTC. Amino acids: CASSQSDRGGYEQYF.

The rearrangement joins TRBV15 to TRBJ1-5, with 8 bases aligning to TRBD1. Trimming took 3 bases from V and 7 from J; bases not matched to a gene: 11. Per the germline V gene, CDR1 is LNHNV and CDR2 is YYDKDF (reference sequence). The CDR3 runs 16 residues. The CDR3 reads CATSSGPNRGKQPQHF. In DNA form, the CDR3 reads TGTGCCACCAGCAGCGGGCCGAACAGGGGGAAGCAGCCCCAGCATTTT.

The CDR3 DNA reads TGTGCCAGCAGTGAATTTGCGGGGGCGGCTGGAAACACCATATATTTT. It codes for CASSEFAGAAGNTIYF. This chain links TRBV25-1 with TRBJ1-3; weak D call: TRBD1 (6 bases). Trimming removed 1 base from V and 2 bases from J, with 12 bases in between. There are 16 residues in the CDR3. Germline V CDR1 and CDR2: MGHDK, SYGVNS. The whole variable domain, filled in from reference TRBV25-1 and TRBJ1-3, reads EADIYQTPRYLVIGTGKKITLECSQTMGHDKMYWYQQDPGMELHLIHYSYGVNSTEKGDLSSESTVSRIRTEHFPLTLESARPSHTSQYLCASSEFAGAAGNTIYFGEGSWLTVV.

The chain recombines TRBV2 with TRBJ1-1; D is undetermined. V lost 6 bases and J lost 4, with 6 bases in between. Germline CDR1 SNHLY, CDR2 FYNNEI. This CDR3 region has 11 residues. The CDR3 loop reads CASSPLTEAFF. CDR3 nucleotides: TGTGCCAGCAGCCCCCTCACTGAAGCTTTCTTT.

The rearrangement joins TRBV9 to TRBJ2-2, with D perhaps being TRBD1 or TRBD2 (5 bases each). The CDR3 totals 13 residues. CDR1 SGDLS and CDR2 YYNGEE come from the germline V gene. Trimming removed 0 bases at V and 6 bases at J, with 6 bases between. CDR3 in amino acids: CASSVGDPGELFF. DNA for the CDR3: TGTGCCAGCAGCGTAGGGGACCCCGGGGAGCTGTTTTTT.